The 24 T cell receptor beta chains below all came from one sample that was sequenced in a study of shared clonotypes between healthy human individuals. Sequenced by immunoSEQ multiplex PCR; TCRdb stores in-frame clones only, minus some. The repertoire has about 1,800,000 clones, just under 95% of them found once; the top ten carry more than 0.9%. Naivety among CD8 cells was defined by CD45RO negativity and positive CCR7 selection, thereby excluding terminally differentiated effector memory CD45RA+ cells. The sequencing sample was made of naive CD8+ T cells sorted from blood. All receptors come from a man aged 18 to 29 in good health.

The chain carries TRBV9 and TRBJ2-7; D possibly corresponds to TRBD1 (5 bases). The CDR3 is 16 amino acids. V gave up 4 bases and J gave up 1 base, with 18 bases separating them. The V gene's germline CDR1 is SGDLS and CDR2 YYNGEE. CDR3 DNA: TGTGCCAGCAGCCCCCGTTTCCCCGCAGGGTCCTACGAGCAGTACTTC. It yields the protein CASSPRFPAGSYEQYF.

The rearrangement links TRBV4-3 to TRBJ1-1; D not certain. V dropped 4 bases and J dropped 0 bases, with 6 bases sitting between them. The CDR3 is made up of 13 amino acids. Per germline, CDR1 LGHNA and CDR2 YSLEER. CDR3 in DNA: TGCGCCAGCAGCCCGACACTGAACACTGAAGCTTTCTTT. Its translation is CASSPTLNTEAFF.

Concerning this clone: The sample contains more than one DNA sequence encoding this CDR3. The rearrangement joins TRBV19 to TRBJ2-7; a possible D gene is TRBD2 (5 bases). The germline V gene has CDR1 LNHDA and CDR2 SQIVND (reference sequence). The CDR3 sequence is 13 residues long. Trimming took off 3 bases at V and 7 bases at J, with 13 bases between the two ends. The CDR3: CASSILATGEQYF. CDR3 coding DNA: TGTGCCAGTAGTATTCTAGCCACCGGGGAGCAGTACTTC. Based on the CDR3 plus reference TRBV19 and TRBJ2-7, the full variable domain is DGGITQSPKYLFRKEGQNVTLSCEQNLNHDAMYWYRQDPGQGLRLIYYSQIVNDFQKGDIAEGYSVSREKKESFPLTVTSAQKNPTAFYLCASSILATGEQYFGPGTRLTVT.

The chain combines TRBV6-4 with TRBJ2-1, with 14 positions matching TRBD2. There are 14 residues in the CDR3. V shed 8 bases and J 8 bases; nucleotides not matched to a gene: 5. The V gene's germline CDR1 is MRHNA and CDR2 SNTAGT. The CDR3 here is CASGLAGGRHEQFF. CDR3 in DNA: TGTGCCAGCGGACTAGCGGGAGGTAGACATGAGCAGTTCTTC.

V gene TRBV7-2 combines with J gene TRBJ1-2; tentatively, D is TRBD1 (6 bases). This CDR3 has 16 amino acids. Trimming took off 2 bases at V and 6 bases at J, with 19 bases between the two ends. Germline loops: CDR1 SGHTA, CDR2 FQGNSA. The CDR3 loop reads CASSLTGGHLKDGYTF. The DNA for the CDR3 is TGTGCCAGCAGCTTAACTGGGGGACACTTAAAGGATGGCTACACCTTC.

A remark on this clone: Other DNA sequences in this sample translate to the same CDR3. This chain uses TRBV4-1 with TRBJ2-7; D is unclear. CDR3 length equals 11 residues. Germline values: CDR1 MGHRA, CDR2 YSYEKL. V was trimmed by 1 base and J by 7 bases, leaving 5 bases between them. In DNA form, the CDR3 reads TGCGCCAGCAGCCAAGGGGCGGAGCAGTACTTC. Protein product: CASSQGAEQYF.

J is TRBJ1-3 and V is TRBV5-8; D remains unclear. CDR3 length: 13 residues. The germline V gene encodes CDR1 SGHTS and CDR2 YDEGEE. The V end lost 4 bases, the J end lost 0 bases, and 5 bases lay between the germline ends. The CDR3 bases are TGTGCCAGCAGCCTTCTCTCTGGAAACACCATATATTTT. It encodes CASSLLSGNTIYF.

For this clone: Within the sample, other DNA sequences also encode this same CDR3. The CDR3 spells CASSLGGTYEQYF. The CDR3 coding sequence is TGTGCCAGCAGCTTAGGGGGTACCTACGAGCAGTACTTC. This chain joins TRBV11-2 and TRBJ2-7; no firm D call. The CDR3 is made up of 13 amino acids. Germline CDR1 is SGHAT and CDR2 is FQNNGV. V lost 1 base and J lost 2, with 6 bases in between.

The V gene is TRBV4-1, the J gene TRBJ1-1; the D gene is possibly TRBD1 (6 bases). Trimming cost V 3 bases and J 3 bases, with 17 bases left between them. The CDR3 length is 16 residues. Germline V gene sequence: CDR1 MGHRA, CDR2 YSYEKL. The chain's CDR3 is CASSHPVTGAYTEAFF. The CDR3 bases are TGCGCCAGCAGCCACCCCGTGACGGGGGCGTACACTGAAGCTTTCTTT.

The J gene is TRBJ1-2, the V gene TRBV15; D remains ambiguous. This CDR3 has 14 residues. Germline CDR1 reads LNHNV; CDR2 reads YYDKDF (reference sequence). Trimming shortened V by 0 bases and J by 3 bases, and 8 bases separated the two germline ends. CDR3 sequence: CATSRDLADYGYTF. The CDR3 DNA follows: TGTGCCACCAGCAGAGATCTGGCAGACTATGGCTACACCTTC.

The chain employs TRBV28 and TRBJ2-1, with 9 bases aligning to TRBD1. This CDR3 is built from 15 residues. V lost 6 bases and J lost 9; bases outside the gene matches: 12. CDR1 and CDR2 from the germline V gene are MDHEN and SYDVKM. CDR3 coding DNA: TGTGCCAGCAGGGCCACCGGGACAGGGCTTTCTGAGCAGTTCTTC. Its protein product is CASRATGTGLSEQFF.

The V and J genes are TRBV9 and TRBJ2-1, with 9 bases identical to TRBD1. Germline V gives CDR1 SGDLS, CDR2 YYNGEE. V was clipped by 0 bases and J by 7 bases; unmatched bases: 5. CDR3 length: 15 residues. Here the CDR3 DNA reads TGTGCCAGCAGCGTAGAAGGGACAGGGATTAATGAGCAGTTCTTC. This gives the protein CASSVEGTGINEQFF.

The rearrangement uses TRBV7-8 and TRBJ2-1; possible D gene TRBD2, 6 bases. Per the germline V gene, CDR1 is SGHVS and CDR2 is FQNEAQ. The CDR3 sequence is 15 residues long. Between the trimmed V and J ends, which lost 1 base and 6 bases, there was a span of 13 bases. Here the CDR3 DNA reads TGTGCCAGCAGCTTAGACGGGACTCTCGGCAATGAGCAGTTCTTC. Translated, it gives CASSLDGTLGNEQFF.

V is TRBV27 and J is TRBJ2-1; 7 bases map to TRBD2. The trim removed 5 bases at V and 7 bases at J, leaving 14 bases unmatched. This CDR3 is built from 16 residues. Per germline, CDR1 MNHEY and CDR2 SMNVEV (reference sequence). CDR3 region: CASSRQAGLGGNEQFF. The DNA for the CDR3 is TGTGCCAGCAGTCGGCAAGCGGGATTAGGAGGAAATGAGCAGTTCTTC.

With respect to this clone: Other DNA sequences in this sample translate to the same CDR3. The chain recombines TRBV7-9 with TRBJ1-2; 10 nucleotides agree with TRBD1. The CDR3 covers 15 residues. V gave up 5 bases and J gave up 2 bases; unmatched junction bases: 5. The V gene's germline CDR1 is SEHNR and CDR2 FQNEAQ (reference sequence). The CDR3 sequence is CASSLGQGLNYGYTF. Written as DNA, the CDR3 is TGTGCCAGCAGCCTGGGACAGGGGTTAAACTATGGCTACACCTTC.

This rearrangement joins TRBV7-8 to TRBJ1-4; D is undetermined. With 5 bases removed from V and 4 bases from J, the gap between germline ends came to 20 bases. The CDR3 totals 17 residues. Per the germline V gene, CDR1 is SGHVS and CDR2 is FQNEAQ. CDR3 coding DNA: TGTGCCAGCAGCCCGGGTTTCGGGCCGAACTTTAATGAAAAACTGTTTTTT. Translating gives CASSPGFGPNFNEKLFF.

CDR3 loop: CASSLGIGEQYF. CDR3 in DNA: TGTGCCAGCAGCTTGGGTATAGGGGAGCAGTACTTC. The V call is TRBV13, the J call TRBJ2-7; no firm D call. Per germline, CDR1 PRHDT and CDR2 FYEKMQ (reference sequence). The V and J ends lost 3 bases and 7 bases respectively, with 10 bases between them. This CDR3 is built from 12 residues.

The chain recombines TRBV6-1 with TRBJ2-7, with TRBD1 matching over 8 bases. Unmatched junction bases numbered 5, after V lost 10 bases and J lost 3 bases. The CDR3 totals 12 residues. Germline V gene data show CDR1 as MNHNS and CDR2 as SASEGT. In DNA, the CDR3 is TGTGCCATCCACAGGGGGAGCTACGAGCAGTACTTC. This gives the protein CAIHRGSYEQYF.

Points on this clone: The sample has other DNA sequences that encode this CDR3 too. The chain has TRBV9 and TRBJ2-3; possible D gene TRBD2, 6 bases. The CDR3 runs 15 residues. V gave up 4 bases and J gave up 0 bases, with 12 bases separating them. Per germline, CDR1 SGDLS and CDR2 YYNGEE. CDR3 sequence reads: CASSPGTSSTDTQYF. The CDR3 DNA reads as TGTGCCAGCAGCCCCGGGACTTCTAGCACAGATACGCAGTATTTT.

The rearrangement joins TRBV27 to TRBJ2-7; TRBD2 agrees at 11 bases. V lost 6 bases, J lost 4 bases, and 5 bases stayed unmatched. Germline V gives CDR1 MNHEY, CDR2 SMNVEV (reference sequence). The CDR3 runs 14 residues. CDR3 amino acids: CASRLAGGEYEQYF. CDR3 in DNA: TGTGCCAGCAGATTAGCGGGAGGGGAATACGAGCAGTACTTC.

The chain joins TRBV4-1 to TRBJ2-4, with TRBD2 identical over 8 bases. The CDR3 is made up of 16 amino acids. Germline lookup yields CDR1 MGHRA and CDR2 YSYEKL. The ends lost 1 base at V and 7 bases at J; junction bases unmatched: 9. This CDR3 reads CASSQVPGLGGNIQYF. DNA for the CDR3: TGCGCCAGCAGCCAAGTCCCGGGACTAGGTGGGAACATTCAGTACTTC.

The V gene is TRBV27, the J gene TRBJ2-5, with 12 bases fitting TRBD2. This CDR3 spans 18 amino acids. Germline trimming cut 5 bases from V and 3 bases from J; bases unmatched to any gene: 13. Germline CDR1 and CDR2: MNHEY and SMNVEV (reference sequence). The CDR3 spells CASSHRWTSGDQKETQYF. CDR3 in DNA: TGTGCCAGCAGTCACCGTTGGACTAGCGGGGATCAGAAAGAGACCCAGTACTTC.

This clone has only one observation. The chain recombines TRBV27 with TRBJ2-7; 9 bases fit TRBD1. The germline V gene has CDR1 MNHEY and CDR2 SMNVEV (reference sequence). The CDR3 covers 14 residues. The trim removed 2 bases at V and 6 bases at J, leaving 5 bases unmatched. CDR3: CASSLGTGSSEQYF. The CDR3 DNA reads as TGTGCCAGCAGTTTAGGGACAGGGTCGTCCGAGCAGTACTTC.

About this clone: Within the sample, other DNA sequences also encode this same CDR3. The rearrangement uses TRBV4-1 and TRBJ1-2; TRBD1 matches 9 bases. Germline V gene data show CDR1 as MGHRA and CDR2 as YSYEKL. Trimming cost V 0 bases and J 5 bases; bases outside gene matches: 1. CDR3 length: 14 amino acids. DNA of the CDR3: TGCGCCAGCAGCCAAGATGGGACAGGGTATGGCTACACCTTC. Protein sequence: CASSQDGTGYGYTF.